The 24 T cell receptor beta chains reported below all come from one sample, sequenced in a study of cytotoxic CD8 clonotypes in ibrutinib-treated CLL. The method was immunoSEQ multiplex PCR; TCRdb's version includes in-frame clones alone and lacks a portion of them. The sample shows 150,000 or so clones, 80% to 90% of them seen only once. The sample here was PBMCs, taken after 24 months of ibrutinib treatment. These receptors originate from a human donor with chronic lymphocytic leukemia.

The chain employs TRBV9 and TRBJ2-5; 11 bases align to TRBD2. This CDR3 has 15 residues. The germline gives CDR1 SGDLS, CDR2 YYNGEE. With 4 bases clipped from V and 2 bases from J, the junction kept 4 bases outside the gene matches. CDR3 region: CASSFSGREQETQYF. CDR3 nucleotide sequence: TGTGCCAGCAGCTTTAGCGGGAGGGAACAAGAGACCCAGTACTTC.

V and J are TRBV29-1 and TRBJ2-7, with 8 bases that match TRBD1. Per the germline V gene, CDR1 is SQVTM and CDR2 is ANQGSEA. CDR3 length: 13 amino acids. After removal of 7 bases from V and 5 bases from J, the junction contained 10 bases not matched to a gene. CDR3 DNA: TGCAGCGGTGGGACAGGCCAGGAGAACGAGCAGTACTTC. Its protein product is CSGGTGQENEQYF.

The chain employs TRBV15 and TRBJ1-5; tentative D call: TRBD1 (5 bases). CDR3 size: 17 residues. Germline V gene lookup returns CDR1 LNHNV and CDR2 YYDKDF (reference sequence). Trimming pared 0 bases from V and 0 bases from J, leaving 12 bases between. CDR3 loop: CATSRDPSGVSNQPQHF. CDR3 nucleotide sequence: TGTGCCACCAGCAGAGATCCCTCGGGGGTTAGCAATCAGCCCCAGCATTTT.

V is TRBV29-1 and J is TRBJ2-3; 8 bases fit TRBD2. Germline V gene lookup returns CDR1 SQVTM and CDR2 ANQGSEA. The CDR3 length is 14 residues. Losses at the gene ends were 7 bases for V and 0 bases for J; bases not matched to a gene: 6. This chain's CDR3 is CSANRGGSTDTQYF. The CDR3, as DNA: TGCAGCGCCAATCGGGGGGGGAGCACAGATACGCAGTATTTT.

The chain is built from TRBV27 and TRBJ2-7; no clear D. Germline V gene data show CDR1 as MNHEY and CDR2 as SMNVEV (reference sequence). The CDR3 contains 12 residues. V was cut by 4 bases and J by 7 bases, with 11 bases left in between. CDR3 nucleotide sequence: TGTGCCAGCAGTTATCCCGCGTCAGAGCAGTACTTC. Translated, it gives CASSYPASEQYF.

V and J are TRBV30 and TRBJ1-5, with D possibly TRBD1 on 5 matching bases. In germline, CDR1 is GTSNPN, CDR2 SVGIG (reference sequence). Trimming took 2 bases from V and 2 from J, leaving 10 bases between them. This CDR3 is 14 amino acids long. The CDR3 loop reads CAWSPGLGNQPQHF. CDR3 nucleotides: TGTGCCTGGAGTCCAGGGTTGGGCAATCAGCCCCAGCATTTT.

CDR3 sequence reads: CASSQERRLWQRGGASYGYTF. In DNA form, the CDR3 reads TGTGCCAGCAGCCAAGAAAGACGGCTATGGCAGAGGGGGGGCGCCTCCTATGGCTACACCTTC. The chain recombines TRBV14 with TRBJ1-2, with a weak D call TRBD1 (6 bases). The germline V and J ends were trimmed by 0 bases and 4 bases, with 30 bases remaining between them. This CDR3 comprises 21 residues. The V gene's germline CDR1 is SGHDN and CDR2 FVKESK. The full variable domain, in which reference TRBV14 and TRBJ1-2 provide the parts outside the CDR3, is EAGVTQFPSHSVIEKGQTVTLRCDPISGHDNLYWYRRVMGKEIKFLLHFVKESKQDESGMPNNRFLAERTGGTYSTLKVQPAELEDSGVYFCASSQERRLWQRGGASYGYTFGSGTRLTVV.

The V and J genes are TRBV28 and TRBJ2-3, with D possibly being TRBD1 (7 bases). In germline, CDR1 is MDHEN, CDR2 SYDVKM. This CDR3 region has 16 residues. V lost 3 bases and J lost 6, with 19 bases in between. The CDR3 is CASSFTISAGGDTQYF. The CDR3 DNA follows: TGTGCCAGCAGTTTCACAATCTCGGCAGGGGGGGATACGCAGTATTTT.

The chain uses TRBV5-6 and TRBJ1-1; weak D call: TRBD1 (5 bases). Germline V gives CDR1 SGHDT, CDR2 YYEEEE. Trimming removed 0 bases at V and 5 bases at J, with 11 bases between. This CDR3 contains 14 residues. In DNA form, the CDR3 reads TGTGCCAGCAGCTTGGCAGGGTGGGATACTGAAGCTTTCTTT. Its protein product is CASSLAGWDTEAFF. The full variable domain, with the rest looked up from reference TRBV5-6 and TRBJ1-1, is DAGVTQSPTHLIKTRGQQVTLRCSPKSGHDTVSWYQQALGQGPQFIFQYYEEEERQRGNFPDRFSGHQFPNYSSELNVNALLLGDSALYLCASSLAGWDTEAFFGQGTRLTVV.

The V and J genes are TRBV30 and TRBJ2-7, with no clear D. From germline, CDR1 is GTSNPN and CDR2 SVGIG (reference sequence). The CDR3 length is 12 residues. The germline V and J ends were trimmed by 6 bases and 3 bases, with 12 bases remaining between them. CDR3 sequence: CACVGLNYEQYF. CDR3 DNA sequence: TGTGCCTGTGTGGGCCTCAACTACGAGCAGTACTTC.

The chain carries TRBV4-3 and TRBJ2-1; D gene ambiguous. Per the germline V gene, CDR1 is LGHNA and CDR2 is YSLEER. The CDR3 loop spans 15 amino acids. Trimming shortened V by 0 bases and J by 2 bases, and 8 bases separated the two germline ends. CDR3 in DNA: TGCGCCAGCAGCCAAGATCGTGCCGCCTACAATGAGCAGTTCTTC. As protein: CASSQDRAAYNEQFF.

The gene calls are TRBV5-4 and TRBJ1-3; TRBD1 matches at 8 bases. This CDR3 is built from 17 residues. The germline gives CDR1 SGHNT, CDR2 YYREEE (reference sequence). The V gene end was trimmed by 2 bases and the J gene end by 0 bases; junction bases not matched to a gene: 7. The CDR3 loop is CASSFGDRRNSGNTIYF. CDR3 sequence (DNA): TGTGCCAGCAGCTTCGGGGACAGGCGGAACTCTGGAAACACCATATATTTT.

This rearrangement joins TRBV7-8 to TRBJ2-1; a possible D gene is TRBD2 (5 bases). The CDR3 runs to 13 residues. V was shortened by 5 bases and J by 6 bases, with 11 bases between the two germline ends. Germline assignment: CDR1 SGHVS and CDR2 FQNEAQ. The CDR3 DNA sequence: TGTGCCAGCAGCCCCAGGACTTTCAATGAGCAGTTCTTC. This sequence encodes CASSPRTFNEQFF.

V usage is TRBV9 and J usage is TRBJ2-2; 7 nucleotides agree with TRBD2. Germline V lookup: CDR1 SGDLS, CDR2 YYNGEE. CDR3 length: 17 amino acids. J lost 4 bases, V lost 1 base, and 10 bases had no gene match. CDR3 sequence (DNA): TGTGCCAGCAGCGTAAGCGCGGCGGGAGTGAGCACCGGGGAGCTGTTTTTT. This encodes CASSVSAAGVSTGELFF.

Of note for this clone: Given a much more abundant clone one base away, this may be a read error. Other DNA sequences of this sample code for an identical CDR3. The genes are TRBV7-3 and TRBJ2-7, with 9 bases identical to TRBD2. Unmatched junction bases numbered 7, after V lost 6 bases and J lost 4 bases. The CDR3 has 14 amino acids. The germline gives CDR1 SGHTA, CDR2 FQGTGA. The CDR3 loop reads CASSLVSGSYEQYF. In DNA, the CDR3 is TGTGCCAGCAGTTTAGTTAGCGGGAGTTACGAGCAGTACTTC.

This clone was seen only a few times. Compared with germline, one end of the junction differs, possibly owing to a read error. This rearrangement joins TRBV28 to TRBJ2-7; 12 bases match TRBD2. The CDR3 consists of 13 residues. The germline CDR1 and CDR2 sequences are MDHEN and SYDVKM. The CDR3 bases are TGTGCCAGCAGGACCGGGACTAGCGGGCGGGTCGGCTTC. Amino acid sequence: CASRTGTSGRVGF.

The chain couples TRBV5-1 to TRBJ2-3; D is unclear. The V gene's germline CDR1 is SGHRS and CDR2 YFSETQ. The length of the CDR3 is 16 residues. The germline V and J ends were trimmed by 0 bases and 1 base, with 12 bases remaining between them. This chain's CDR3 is CASSLARMMGTDTQYF. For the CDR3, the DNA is TGCGCCAGCAGCTTGGCCAGGATGATGGGCACAGATACGCAGTATTTT.

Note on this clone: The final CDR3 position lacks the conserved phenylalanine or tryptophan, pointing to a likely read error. The CDR3 DNA follows: TGTGCCAGCAGCTTAGGGGATTTCTACGAGCAGTACTTA. It specifies CASSLGDFYEQYL. V and J are TRBV7-9 and TRBJ2-7; no clear D gene. Germline-derived CDR1 and CDR2 are SEHNR and FQNEAQ (reference sequence). Deletions cut 1 base from V and 3 bases from J, with 7 bases between. The CDR3 is 13 amino acids.

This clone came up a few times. CDR3 sequence (DNA): TGTGCCAGCAGCTTTGGGAGCGTGGGATTCCACACAGATACGCAGTATTTT. Encoded protein: CASSFGSVGFHTDTQYF. The chain links TRBV7-2 to TRBJ2-3, with a possible D match to TRBD2 (5 bases). The CDR3 has 17 residues. The ends were cut back, 3 bases at V and 2 bases at J, with 18 bases in the middle. The germline CDR1 and CDR2 sequences are SGHTA and FQGNSA.

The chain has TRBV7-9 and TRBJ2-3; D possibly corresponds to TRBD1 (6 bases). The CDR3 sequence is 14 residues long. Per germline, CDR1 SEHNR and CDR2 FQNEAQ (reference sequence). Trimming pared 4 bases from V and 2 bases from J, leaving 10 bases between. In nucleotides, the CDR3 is TGTGCCAGCAGCTCAGGGGAACACACAGATACGCAGTATTTT. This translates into CASSSGEHTDTQYF.

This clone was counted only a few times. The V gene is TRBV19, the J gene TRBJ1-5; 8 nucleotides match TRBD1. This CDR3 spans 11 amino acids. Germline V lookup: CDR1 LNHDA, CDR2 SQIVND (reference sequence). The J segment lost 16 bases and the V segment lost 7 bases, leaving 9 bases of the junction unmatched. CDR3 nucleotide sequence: TGTGCCAGTACCATGGACAGGGCCCTACATTTT. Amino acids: CASTMDRALHF.

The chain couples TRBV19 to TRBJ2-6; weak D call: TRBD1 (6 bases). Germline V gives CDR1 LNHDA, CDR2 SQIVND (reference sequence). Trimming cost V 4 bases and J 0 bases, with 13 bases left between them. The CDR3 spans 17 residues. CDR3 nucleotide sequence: TGTGCCAGTAGTAGGAACAGGGCCAACTCTGGGGCCAACGTCCTGACTTTC. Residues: CASSRNRANSGANVLTF. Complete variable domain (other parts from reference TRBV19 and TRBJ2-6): DGGITQSPKYLFRKEGQNVTLSCEQNLNHDAMYWYRQDPGQGLRLIYYSQIVNDFQKGDIAEGYSVSREKKESFPLTVTSAQKNPTAFYLCASSRNRANSGANVLTFGAGSRLTVL.

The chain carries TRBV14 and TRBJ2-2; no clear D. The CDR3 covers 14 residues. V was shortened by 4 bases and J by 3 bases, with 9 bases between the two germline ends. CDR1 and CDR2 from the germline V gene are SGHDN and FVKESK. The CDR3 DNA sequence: TGTGCCAGCAGCCGAAATCCCGACACCGGGGAGCTGTTTTTT. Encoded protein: CASSRNPDTGELFF.

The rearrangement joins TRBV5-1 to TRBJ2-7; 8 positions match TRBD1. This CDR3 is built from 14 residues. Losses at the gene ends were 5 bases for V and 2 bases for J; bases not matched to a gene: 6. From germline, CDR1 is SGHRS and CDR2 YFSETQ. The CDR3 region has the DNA TGCGCCAGCAGTAACGGACAGGGACCCTACGAGCAGTACTTC. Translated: CASSNGQGPYEQYF. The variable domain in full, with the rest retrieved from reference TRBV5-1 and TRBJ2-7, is KAGVTQTPRYLIKTRGQQVTLSCSPISGHRSVSWYQQTPGQGLQFLFEYFSETQRNKGNFPGRFSGRQFSNSRSEMNVSTLELGDSALYLCASSNGQGPYEQYFGPGTRLTVT.